A selection of T cell receptor beta chains follows, all from one sample in a study of tumor and adjacent non-tumor tissue in lung cancer. TCRdb ran MiXCR on the multiplex PCR reads and lists one entry per CDR3 protein. The sample lists under 150,000 distinct CDR3 sequences, approximately 66% seen once, with 15% to 20% in the top ten. The specimen was lung tumor tissue. These receptors originate from a man in his sixties with small cell lung cancer. Each CDR3 is given with its conserved first and last residue. The D gene is left open where the match is weak. Clone size appears in some rows only: once, few, many, or a class for an expanded clone.

cdr3_length	d_call	clone_size	j_call	v_call	cdr3_aa	cdr3_nt
13	-	few	TRBJ2-5	TRBV7-9	CASSASGRETQYF	TGTGCCAGCAGCGCCAGCGGTAGAGAGACCCAGTACTTC
12	-	few	TRBJ1-1	TRBV10-3	CATRAFNTEAFF	TGTGCCACTCGGGCCTTCAACACTGAAGCTTTCTTT
14	-	few	TRBJ2-1	TRBV20-1	CSAIGGSLGNEQFF	TGCAGTGCTATTGGGGGTTCCTTGGGCAATGAGCAGTTCTTC
16	TRBD1	many	TRBJ2-7	TRBV4-1	CASSQDSGTDYYEQYF	TGCGCCAGCAGCCAAGATTCGGGGACAGATTACTACGAGCAGTACTTC
15	-	few	TRBJ1-4	TRBV12-3/TRBV12-4	CASSLGWEENEKLFF	TGTGCCAGCAGTTTAGGGTGGGAGGAGAATGAAAAACTGTTTTTT
15	TRBD2	few	TRBJ2-1	TRBV4-2	CASSQAVGLGHKQFF	TGTGCCAGCAGCCAAGCGGTGGGACTAGGACATAAGCAGTTCTTC
16	TRBD2	once	TRBJ2-1	TRBV5-4	CASSLGASGRVRVQFF	TGTGCCAGCAGCTTGGGGGCTAGCGGGAGAGTAAGGGTGCAGTTCTTC
15	-	-	TRBJ2-1	TRBV20-1	CSARGMGGRENEQFF	TGCAGTGCTAGGGGCATGGGGGGACGGGAAAATGAGCAGTTCTTC
14	TRBD2	-	TRBJ2-3	TRBV11-2	CANSLAGETSTQYF	TGTGCCAACAGCTTAGCGGGTGAAACAAGTACGCAGTATTTT
17	-	-	TRBJ2-3	TRBV20-1	CSARHSRSYRNTDTQYF	TGCAGTGCTAGACACTCACGAAGTTATAGGAATACAGATACGCAGTATTTT
15	TRBD2	many	TRBJ2-1	TRBV12-3/TRBV12-4	CASRRTSGGNNEQFF	TGTGCCAGCAGGAGGACTAGCGGAGGGAACAATGAGCAGTTCTTC
14	TRBD2	-	TRBJ2-1	TRBV29-1	CSVVPIAGGNEQFF	TGCAGCGTTGTCCCCATAGCGGGAGGGAATGAGCAGTTCTTC
15	-	medium-sized	TRBJ2-3	TRBV11-2	CASSLALASPDTQYF	TGTGCCAGCAGCCTGGCGCTAGCAAGCCCAGATACGCAGTATTTT
11	-	-	TRBJ2-3	TRBV20-1	CSAQVSDTHYF	TGCAGTGCTCAAGTGTCGGACACGCACTATTTT
12	-	-	TRBJ1-2	TRBV11-2	CARSSGVWGYTF	TGTGCTCGCAGCAGCGGGGTCTGGGGCTACACCTTC
20	-	-	TRBJ2-6	TRBV7-8	CASSLDGVGGPNSGANVLTF	TGTGCCAGCAGCTTAGATGGGGTTGGTGGCCCGAACTCTGGGGCCAACGTCCTGACTTTC
15	-	-	TRBJ2-1	TRBV11-2	CASTSSSSPHNEQFF	TGTGCCAGCACCTCATCTAGTTCCCCCCACAATGAGCAGTTCTTC
16	-	many	TRBJ2-1	TRBV12-3/TRBV12-4	CASSLVSRYGENEQFF	TGTGCCAGCAGTTTAGTAAGCCGGTATGGGGAGAATGAGCAGTTCTTC
14	-	-	TRBJ2-1	TRBV11-3	CASSCSRNYNEHFF	TGTGCCAGCAGCTGTAGCCGAAATTACAATGAGCACTTCTTC
15	TRBD2	few	TRBJ2-1	TRBV20-1	CSALDSGRASNEQFF	TGCAGTGCTCTAGATAGCGGGAGGGCCTCGAATGAGCAGTTCTTC
14	-	many	TRBJ2-5	TRBV20-1	CSAIRGRGYETQYF	TGCAGTGCTATCCGCGGGCGAGGGTATGAGACCCAGTACTTC
14	TRBD2	-	TRBJ2-1	TRBV20-1	CSTGSGSSIYEQSF	TGCAGTACTGGGAGCGGGAGCAGCATCTATGAGCAGTCCTTC
15	TRBD2	medium-sized	TRBJ2-3	TRBV11-2	CASSFLAGGRDTQYF	TGTGCCAGCAGCTTTTTAGCGGGAGGACGTGATACGCAGTATTTT
19	TRBD1	-	TRBJ2-7	TRBV20-1	CSDRAPPGQGGLGTYEQYF	TGCAGTGATAGAGCGCCCCCGGGACAGGGGGGACTGGGAACCTACGAGCAGTACTTC
15	-	many	TRBJ2-3	TRBV6-2/TRBV6-3	CASSRLGVQGDTQYF	TGTGCCAGCAGTCGGCTAGGGGTACAGGGAGATACGCAGTATTTT